These 11 T cell receptor beta chains were sequenced from one sample in a study of shared clonotypes between healthy human individuals. The repertoire was sequenced with immunoSEQ multiplex PCR; TCRdb's copy has only in-frame clones and lacks some. The table has around 510,000 clones, around 81% seen once. Sequencing was done on a sample of PBMCs. The source of these receptors is a woman between 40 and 50 years old in good health. Some clones in this sample may be carry-over from other donors' samples.

The chain recombines TRBV7-9 with TRBJ1-2, with D hard to call. The CDR3 runs 15 residues. Germline CDR1 SEHNR, CDR2 FQNEAQ (reference sequence). The V gene lost 1 base and the J gene lost 2 bases, with 11 bases spanning the gap. DNA for the CDR3: TGTGCCAGCAGCTTAGTGGGAGGGATAAACTATGGCTACACCTTC. This encodes CASSLVGGINYGYTF. Combining the CDR3 with reference TRBV7-9 and TRBJ1-2 gives the whole variable domain DTGVSQNPRHKITKRGQNVTFRCDPISEHNRLYWYRQTLGQGPEFLTYFQNEAQLEKSRLLSDRFSAERPKGSFSTLEIQRTEQGDSAMYLCASSLVGGINYGYTFGSGTRLTVV.

This clone has at least ten counts. Other DNA sequences from this sample encode an identical CDR3 as well. V usage is TRBV7-2 and J usage is TRBJ2-7; D possibly corresponds to TRBD2 (5 bases). CDR3 length equals 16 residues. The germline V gene encodes CDR1 SGHTA and CDR2 FQGNSA. The V and J ends lost 5 bases and 10 bases respectively, with 27 bases between them. The chain's CDR3 is CASSPRPLVSKPEQYF. The CDR3 DNA follows: TGTGCCAGCAGCCCCAGGCCACTAGTTTCGAAACCTGAACAGTACTTC.

V usage is TRBV7-3 and J usage is TRBJ2-1, with 9 bases aligning to TRBD2. CDR1 is SGHTA and CDR2 is FQGTGA in the germline V gene. The CDR3 covers 13 residues. V was pared by 1 base and J by 14 bases, with 6 bases of the junction left unmatched. CDR3 protein: CASSLMREGGKFF. In nucleotides, the CDR3 is TGTGCCAGCAGCTTAATGCGGGAGGGTGGGAAGTTCTTC.

This chain uses TRBV14 with TRBJ2-3; perhaps TRBD1 as D (5 bases). The CDR3 length is 15 residues. V gave up 4 bases and J gave up 1 base, with 12 bases separating them. Germline loops: CDR1 SGHDN, CDR2 FVKESK. CDR3 sequence: CASSPQGSGTDTQYF. The DNA of the CDR3 is TGTGCCAGCAGCCCCCAGGGATCTGGCACAGATACGCAGTATTTT.

The genes are TRBV15 and TRBJ1-6; D ambiguous. The CDR3 covers 16 residues. CDR1 is LNHNV, CDR2 YYDKDF, per germline (reference sequence). V was pared by 2 bases and J by 0 bases, with 8 bases between. The CDR3 coding sequence is TGTGCCACCAGCAGAAAACAGATCTCCTATAATTCACCCCTCCACTTT. The encoded protein is CATSRKQISYNSPLHF.

J is TRBJ2-2 and V is TRBV5-1, with TRBD2 as a possible D gene (5 bases). Germline CDR1 is SGHRS and CDR2 is YFSETQ. V was cut by 6 bases and J by 0 bases, with 9 bases left in between. The CDR3 consists of 14 residues. The CDR3 nucleotides are TGCGCCAGCACGGTAGCGTCGAACACCGGGGAGCTGTTTTTT. Translated: CASTVASNTGELFF. Filled out from reference TRBV5-1 and TRBJ2-2, the complete variable domain reads KAGVTQTPRYLIKTRGQQVTLSCSPISGHRSVSWYQQTPGQGLQFLFEYFSETQRNKGNFPGRFSGRQFSNSRSEMNVSTLELGDSALYLCASTVASNTGELFFGEGSRLTVL.

This sequence joins TRBV7-9 and TRBJ2-3; D is unresolved. CDR3 length equals 12 residues. V lost 5 bases and J lost 5, with 8 bases in between. Germline CDR1 is SEHNR and CDR2 is FQNEAQ (reference sequence). CDR3 DNA sequence: TGTGCCAGCAGCCTTCACAGAGATACGCAGTATTTT. Translated, it gives CASSLHRDTQYF.

The chain is built from TRBV6-4 and TRBJ2-1; D possibly matches TRBD1 or TRBD2 (5 bases each). CDR3 length: 15 amino acids. Trimming took 3 bases from V and 0 from J, leaving 9 bases between them. The V gene's germline CDR1 is MRHNA and CDR2 SNTAGT. CDR3 protein: CASSEEGFSYNEQFF. The CDR3 nucleotides are TGTGCCAGCAGTGAAGAGGGGTTCTCCTACAATGAGCAGTTCTTC.

V and J are TRBV11-2 and TRBJ2-2, with D maybe TRBD2 (5 bases). CDR3 length equals 14 residues. Looked up from germline, CDR1 is SGHAT and CDR2 is FQNNGV. Trimming left V 7 bases short and J 7 bases short, with 16 bases between. DNA of the CDR3: TGTGCCAGCACCCCCCTGAGAGGGATCGGGGAGCTGTTTTTT. Protein product: CASTPLRGIGELFF.

With respect to this clone: This probably arose from a read error, given a far larger clone one base away. J is TRBJ2-3 and V is TRBV6-6, with 8 bases lining up with TRBD2. CDR3 length: 15 amino acids. Germline CDR1 is MNHNY and CDR2 is SVGAGI (reference sequence). After removal of 6 bases from V and 0 bases from J, the junction contained 5 bases not matched to a gene. As DNA, the CDR3 is TGTGCCAGCAGAGACTCTAGCGGGAGCACAGATACGCAGTATTTT. The encoded protein is CASRDSSGSTDTQYF.

V is TRBV18 and J is TRBJ2-3; D not certain. The germline V and J ends were trimmed by 2 bases and 2 bases, with 11 bases remaining between them. The CDR3 is made up of 15 amino acids. Germline CDR1 KGHSH, CDR2 LQKENI. The CDR3 protein is CASSPFGGNTDTQYF. In nucleotides, the CDR3 is TGTGCCAGCTCACCATTTGGTGGGAACACAGATACGCAGTATTTT.